This TCR beta chain derives from a study of cytotoxic CD8 clonotypes in ibrutinib-treated CLL. The table came from immunoSEQ multiplex PCR; TCRdb's copy has only in-frame clones and leaves some out. Of about 130,000 clones detected, approximately 83% appear once; the ten largest clones hold roughly 2%. V lost 3 bases to trimming and J lost 7 bases; unmatched junction nucleotides: 17. In germline, CDR1 is SGDLS, CDR2 YYNGEE. CDR3 size: 17 residues. The source was PBMCs, collected after 24 months of ibrutinib treatment. The rearrangement links TRBV9 to TRBJ1-2, with TRBD1 matching over 8 bases. The receptor was isolated from a human donor with chronic lymphocytic leukemia. The CDR3: CASSGPRGQAHLSGYTF. In DNA, the CDR3 is TGTGCCAGCAGCGGCCCCCGGGGACAGGCCCACCTAAGTGGCTACACCTTC. Looking up the rest from reference TRBV9 and TRBJ1-2 gives the full variable domain: DSGVTQTPKHLITATGQRVTLRCSPRSGDLSVYWYQQSLDQGLQFLIQYYNGEERAKGNILERFSAQQFPDLHSELNLSSLELGDSALYFCASSGPRGQAHLSGYTFGSGTRLTVV.